These 24 T cell receptor beta chains were sequenced from one sample in a study of CD8 T cells in ankylosing spondylitis. Study results and caveats: Made up of eight highly homologous variants, a TCR beta motif appeared characteristic of ankylosing spondylitis blood.

MiXCR, run by TCRdb on the 5' RACE reads, gives a single entry per CDR3 protein. The data contain about 400,000 distinct CDR3 sequences, approximately 20% of them singletons. Which antigens these TCRs recognize remains unknown. What was sequenced was blood, either unsorted or a sorted T cell fraction (not recorded which). All receptors derive from a male donor with ankylosing spondylitis.

J is TRBJ2-1 and V is TRBV3-1; no clear D. The germline V and J ends were trimmed by 2 bases and 4 bases, with 12 bases remaining between them. Germline CDR1 and CDR2: LGHDT and YNNKEL (reference sequence). The CDR3 is 15 residues long. CDR3 amino acids: CASSQNPGNYNEQFF. CDR3 sequence (DNA): TGTGCCAGCAGCCAAAATCCTGGAAATTACAATGAGCAGTTCTTC.

The chain joins TRBV7-3 to TRBJ2-1; D is unresolved. V shed 2 bases and J shed 0 bases, with 14 bases lying between them. The germline CDR1 and CDR2 sequences are SGHTA and FQGTGA. The CDR3 sequence is 17 residues long. Here the CDR3 reads CASSLAPLSSSYNEQFF. The CDR3, as DNA: TGTGCCAGCAGCTTAGCCCCCCTATCGAGCTCCTACAATGAGCAGTTCTTC. The variable domain in full, completed from reference TRBV7-3 and TRBJ2-1, reads GAGVSQTPSNKVTEKGKYVELRCDPISGHTALYWYRQSLGQGPEFLIYFQGTGAADDSGLPNDRFFAVRPEGSVSTLKIQRTERGDSAVYLCASSLAPLSSSYNEQFFGPGTRLTVL.

This clonotype was seen at least ten times. The genes are TRBV29-1 and TRBJ2-2; D is ambiguous. The CDR3 covers 13 residues. The V end lost 3 bases, the J end lost 1 base, and 6 bases lay between the germline ends. Germline assignment: CDR1 SQVTM and CDR2 ANQGSEA. CDR3 in DNA: TGCAGCGTTGATTCGGGGAACACCGGGGAGCTGTTTTTT. This translates into CSVDSGNTGELFF.

This clonotype was counted between two and nine times. This chain connects TRBV20-1 to TRBJ1-5; D not certain. The CDR3 consists of 12 residues. CDR1 is DFQATT, CDR2 SNEGSKA, per germline (reference sequence). The germline V and J ends were trimmed by 3 bases and 1 base, with 4 bases remaining between them. CDR3 in DNA: TGCAGTGCTAGTAACAGCAATCAGCCCCAGCATTTT. This translates into CSASNSNQPQHF.

The table lists this clonotype with a few counts. The chain employs TRBV11-2 and TRBJ2-3; D might be TRBD2 (6 bases). The CDR3 is made up of 16 amino acids. The germline V gene has CDR1 SGHAT and CDR2 FQNNGV. V lost 0 bases and J lost 8, with 18 bases in between. CDR3 nucleotide sequence: TGTGCCAGCAGCTTAGATCTGGCTAGCGCCCTGACTACGCAGTATTTT. Translation: CASSLDLASALTTQYF.

The J gene is TRBJ2-4, the V gene TRBV19, with no clear D. Germline CDR1 and CDR2: LNHDA and SQIVND (reference sequence). Trimming cost V 7 bases and J 11 bases, with 21 bases left between them. The CDR3 is 14 residues long. CDR3 sequence: CASTPRSELSVQYF. DNA for the CDR3: TGTGCCAGTACCCCCAGGAGCGAGCTGTCCGTTCAGTACTTC.

This sequence joins TRBV20-1 and TRBJ2-3; possibly TRBD2 for D (7 bases). Germline assignment: CDR1 DFQATT and CDR2 SNEGSKA (reference sequence). Trimming removed 8 bases at V and 2 bases at J, with 17 bases between. The CDR3 consists of 14 residues. Written as DNA, the CDR3 is TGCAGTTTGGGAGGGGCAGGGGTCACAGATACGCAGTATTTT. This translates into CSLGGAGVTDTQYF.

This clonotype has a handful of counts. The chain recombines TRBV20-1 with TRBJ1-1; weak D call: TRBD1 (5 bases). Trimming left V 5 bases short and J 5 bases short, with 15 bases between. Per the germline V gene, CDR1 is DFQATT and CDR2 is SNEGSKA (reference sequence). The CDR3 runs 13 residues. The CDR3 DNA reads as TGCAGTGCTCGCCGGGGGGGAGATACTGAAGCTTTCTTT. Amino acid sequence: CSARRGGDTEAFF.

The chain uses TRBV20-1 and TRBJ1-1; D call uncertain. The germline CDR1 and CDR2 sequences are DFQATT and SNEGSKA (reference sequence). The CDR3 covers 11 residues. V shed 6 bases and J shed 4 bases, with 9 bases lying between them. The CDR3 DNA sequence: TGCAGTGCCGGAATTTCCACTGAAGCTTTCTTT. Translating gives CSAGISTEAFF.

This clonotype was counted between two and nine times. The chain carries TRBV5-5 and TRBJ2-3; D possibly corresponds to TRBD1 (6 bases). Trimming pared 4 bases from V and 2 bases from J, leaving 11 bases between. The CDR3 has 14 amino acids. Germline lookup yields CDR1 SGHKS and CDR2 YYEKEE (reference sequence). The CDR3, as DNA: TGTGCCAGCAGCCGAGGGGGTATCACAGATACGCAGTATTTT. It translates to CASSRGGITDTQYF.

This chain links TRBV27 with TRBJ2-5; 7 bases map to TRBD2. From germline, CDR1 is MNHEY and CDR2 SMNVEV (reference sequence). The ends lost 6 bases at V and 5 bases at J; junction bases unmatched: 15. There are 16 residues in the CDR3. The chain's CDR3 is CASSTTVWEGHETQYF. In DNA, the CDR3 is TGTGCCAGCAGCACTACAGTCTGGGAGGGCCACGAGACCCAGTACTTC.

This clonotype was seen a handful of times. V and J are TRBV5-1 and TRBJ2-3, with 12 positions matching TRBD2. V lost 4 bases and J lost 2; bases outside the gene matches: 5. Germline assignment: CDR1 SGHRS and CDR2 YFSETQ. This CDR3 region has 16 residues. CDR3 in amino acids: CASSLRLAGATDTQYF. CDR3 in DNA: TGCGCCAGCAGCCTCAGACTAGCGGGGGCCACAGATACGCAGTATTTT.

In its sample, this clonotype was seen a few times. The V and J genes are TRBV6-1 and TRBJ2-1; no clear D gene. Between the trimmed V and J ends, which lost 2 bases and 4 bases, there was a span of 12 bases. CDR1 is MNHNS, CDR2 SASEGT, per germline. The CDR3 consists of 15 residues. CDR3 nucleotides: TGTGCCAGCAGTGAAATTTACGGCCCTTACAATGAGCAGTTCTTC. Translated: CASSEIYGPYNEQFF.

V usage is TRBV15 and J usage is TRBJ2-1, with no clear D. This CDR3 comprises 15 residues. Trimming stripped 5 bases from V and 0 bases from J, with 11 bases between. Germline V lookup: CDR1 LNHNV, CDR2 YYDKDF (reference sequence). The CDR3 DNA reads TGTGCCACCAGCGGCAGTCCGAGCTCCTACAATGAGCAGTTCTTC. Translated: CATSGSPSSYNEQFF.

The genes are TRBV7-3 and TRBJ1-1, with D possibly matching TRBD1 (5 bases). The V gene's germline CDR1 is SGHTA and CDR2 FQGTGA. With 6 bases removed from V and 7 bases from J, the gap between germline ends came to 15 bases. CDR3 length: 13 residues. The CDR3 DNA sequence: TGTGCCAGCAGTTCTCAGGGACTCGGTGAAGCTTTCTTT. Protein sequence: CASSSQGLGEAFF.

The CDR3 region is CASSFWGPGELFF. CDR3 coding DNA: TGTGCCAGCAGCTTTTGGGGGCCCGGGGAGCTGTTTTTT. The V gene is TRBV7-6, the J gene TRBJ2-2; tentative D call: TRBD1 (6 bases). Deletions cut 3 bases from V and 6 bases from J, with 8 bases between. The CDR3 totals 13 residues. Germline V gives CDR1 SGHVS, CDR2 FNYEAQ.

The V and J genes are TRBV7-9 and TRBJ2-6; D gene ambiguous. Deletions cut 5 bases from V and 0 bases from J, with 8 bases between. Germline CDR1 and CDR2: SEHNR and FQNEAQ (reference sequence). The CDR3 totals 15 residues. The CDR3 region is CASSHWTSGANVLTF. The CDR3 region has the DNA TGTGCCAGCAGCCATTGGACCTCTGGGGCCAACGTCCTGACTTTC.

V usage is TRBV7-9 and J usage is TRBJ2-2; D is possibly TRBD1 (6 bases). Germline assignment: CDR1 SEHNR and CDR2 FQNEAQ (reference sequence). V dropped 1 base and J dropped 0 bases, with 9 bases sitting between them. The CDR3 sequence is 16 residues long. In nucleotides, the CDR3 is TGTGCCAGCAGCTTAGACAGGGTGGCGAACACCGGGGAGCTGTTTTTT. Its protein product is CASSLDRVANTGELFF.

The rearrangement uses TRBV12-3 or TRBV12-4 and TRBJ1-1, with no clear D. The CDR3 runs 12 residues. V lost 5 bases and J 10 bases, leaving 14 bases between the germline ends. CDR3 DNA: TGTGCCAGCAGTCGTCCTTTCCTGGGAGCTTTCTTT. It translates to CASSRPFLGAFF.

This clonotype was counted a few times. CDR3: CASSQGGGGNQPQHF. The CDR3 DNA sequence: TGTGCCAGCAGCCAGGGGGGGGGTGGCAATCAGCCCCAGCATTTT. The chain uses TRBV12-3 or TRBV12-4 and TRBJ1-5; TRBD1 matches 7 bases. Trimming took 6 bases from V and 2 from J; bases not matched to a gene: 7. CDR3 size: 15 residues.

V is TRBV11-3 and J is TRBJ2-1, with a possible D match to TRBD1 (6 bases). Trimming stripped 7 bases from V and 0 bases from J, with 10 bases between. CDR1 is SGHNT, CDR2 YENEEA, per germline. This CDR3 region has 14 residues. The CDR3 DNA is TGTGCCAGCACCCGACAGGTCTCCTACAATGAGCAGTTCTTC. Protein: CASTRQVSYNEQFF.

The sample holds many counts of this clonotype. CDR3 nucleotide sequence: TGCAGCGGCAGAGCCTCGGGGGCCGGGGAGCTGTTTTTT. Protein product: CSGRASGAGELFF. This rearrangement joins TRBV29-1 to TRBJ2-2; possible D gene TRBD2, 6 bases. CDR3 length: 13 residues. V lost 7 bases, J lost 6 bases, and 15 bases lay in between. CDR1 SQVTM and CDR2 ANQGSEA come from the germline V gene.

The V gene is TRBV7-9, the J gene TRBJ2-1; D gene unclear. The CDR3 runs 14 residues. CDR1 is SEHNR and CDR2 is FQNEAQ in the germline V gene (reference sequence). Trimming removed 1 base at V and 6 bases at J, with 10 bases between. Here the CDR3 DNA reads TGTGCCAGCAGCTTAGATCCTCTCGCCAATGAGCAGTTCTTC. It codes for CASSLDPLANEQFF.

Written as DNA, the CDR3 is TGTGCCAGCAGGATGACTAGCACAGATACGCAGTATTTT. Its translation: CASRMTSTDTQYF. The V call is TRBV6-2 or TRBV6-3, the J call TRBJ2-3; no reliable D call. There are 13 residues in the CDR3. Between the trimmed V and J ends, which lost 6 bases and 0 bases, there was a span of 7 bases. Per the germline V gene, CDR1 is MNHEY and CDR2 is SVGEGT.